This entry concerns a single T cell receptor beta chain. This clonotype was seen at least ten times. No cognate antigen has been identified for it. Base-call qualities are not available, and no considerably larger clone is one nucleotide away. Ophthalmopathy patients were characterized by moderately to severely active disease, a Clinical Activity Score of at least 3, a NOSPECS grade of at least 4, and a disease duration under 3 months. Patients with other autoimmune diseases, uncontrolled infections, pregnancy or lactation were excluded. Clinical symptoms, serum thyroxine, TRAb, thyroid ultrasound and orbital computed tomography formed the basis of the diagnosis. PBMCs were isolated from about 9.2 ml of fresh peripheral blood by Ficoll-Paque density gradient centrifugation. Trizol reagent was used to extract the total RNA, and its quality was then checked on an Agilent 2100 Bioanalyzer. The record originates from a study of Graves' ophthalmopathy and Graves' hyperthyroidism (dated by TCRdb to 2017 to 2018). Study-wide context: Peripheral blood samples were taken at the time of initial diagnosis, before any treatment was given. The study used TCR beta repertoire signatures to distinguish Graves' ophthalmopathy from Graves' hyperthyroidism and to predict progression to ophthalmopathy. T-cell repertoires of thyroid tissue and blood were compared in several hyperthyroidism patients. In total, 120 to 150 blood samples were TCR-sequenced: 40 to 45 ophthalmopathy, about 75 hyperthyroidism and 17 hyperthyroidism-to-ophthalmopathy patients. An independent validation cohort comprised under 20 hyperthyroidism patients and 15 to 17 patients who later progressed from hyperthyroidism to ophthalmopathy. Once sampling was done, hyperthyroidism patients were given methimazole at a starting dose of 30 mg daily, while ophthalmopathy patients were given high-dose intravenous methylprednisolone. To explore V-J signatures distinguishing ophthalmopathy from hyperthyroidism, a discovery set of 100 or so patients (roughly 42 ophthalmopathy, roughly 55 stable hyperthyroidism) was enrolled. Study-wide findings and limitations: In cross-validation, the 13-signature model distinguished ophthalmopathy from stable hyperthyroidism with approximately 85% sensitivity and just under 84% specificity, and in the test set the corresponding values were about 80% and 75%. No statistical method was used to predetermine the sample size, and group allocation was not hidden from the investigators. Among expanded thyroid clonotypes with frequency above 0.001, most also showed up in blood, which suggests that blood repertoires may reflect the thyroid immune response. In validation, the model predicted ophthalmopathy progression with 55% to 71% sensitivity and roughly 72% specificity; fewer than 15 predicted patients were CT-confirmed with GO in a median of about 7.1 months.

TCR beta CDR3 regions were amplified from RNA transcripts for repertoire sequencing. HTBI primers and the Qiagen OneStep RT-PCR kit were used in a first-round RT-PCR, which was followed by a second-round multiplex PCR, size selection and purification. Libraries were sequenced paired-end with 100 bp reads on an Illumina HiSeq2000. The study's own analysis went as follows. SOAPnuke was used for read processing, and reads with adapters, uncalled bases, a mean Phred below 15, or no exact constant-primer or identifier match were discarded. High-quality paired reads were merged with COPE v1.2.5. Clonotypes were defined as unique nucleotide sequences and were aligned to IMGT TRB V, D and J references using MiTCR v1.1. Analysis was restricted to V-J combinations with a frequency above 0.0001, which covered 99% to 99.2% of repertoires. For each V-J combination, a TCR clonal expansion and chaos score was defined as F50 clonal expansion divided by the chaos observed in the TCRdist matrix. Welch's t-statistics and random forest were used to reduce the features to 10 to 15 V-J combinations, which were then used as input to a naive Bayes classifier. Thyroid-blood repertoire similarity was quantified with the Morisita-Horn index. TCRdb trimmed the raw reads at Q25, called clones with MiXCR and kept productive beta chains. Every CDR3 protein is listed once, alongside the most common genes and DNA of its rows. TCRdb's processing, not the authors' own work, is the source of the V and J calls. This sample comprises 660,000 or so distinct CDR3 sequences, about two fifths of them detected only once. More than 2.5% of the sample comes from the top ten.

The source is an adult man with Graves' ophthalmopathy. Specimen: peripheral blood.

The sequence in DNA is TGTGCCACACAGGGGGCCCGAACTGAAGCTTTCTTT. This gives the protein CATQGARTEAFF. The sequence links TRBV24-1 to TRBJ1-1, and 9 junctional nucleotides match TRBD1. The CDR3 starts with the cysteine, ends with the phenylalanine, and has 12 residues. Kept here is only the CDR3 DNA, which spans 36 bases and is read in frame from base 1. For CDR1 and CDR2, the germline V gene lists KGHDR and SFDVKD. For this chain, trimming is 10 bases at the V end and 5 bases at the J end, and the number of junction bases without a gene match is 4.